This paragraph covers one TCR beta chain sequence. Its target is not known. This sample was taken from a study of shared clonotypes between healthy human individuals. The naive CD8 population came from CD45RO-negative cells selected for CCR7, without terminally differentiated effector memory CD45RA+ cells. The protocol was immunoSEQ multiplex PCR, while the TCRdb copy is restricted to in-frame clones and leaves out a portion. The table lists about 1,900,000 clones, about 95% of them singletons. Study-level results: The small donor group covered limited genetic and exposure diversity.

J was trimmed by 2 bases and V by 3 bases; bases with no gene match: 13. The CDR3 contains 17 residues. Germline V gene lookup returns CDR1 SGHRS and CDR2 YFSETQ. The sequencing sample was made of naive CD8+ T cells sorted from blood. The gene calls are TRBV5-1 and TRBJ1-2; 7 bases agree with TRBD1. The receptor's source is a young man in good health. The chain's CDR3 is CASSWRGREQENYGYTF. The CDR3 nucleotides read TGCGCCAGCAGCTGGAGGGGGCGAGAACAGGAGAACTATGGCTACACCTTC.